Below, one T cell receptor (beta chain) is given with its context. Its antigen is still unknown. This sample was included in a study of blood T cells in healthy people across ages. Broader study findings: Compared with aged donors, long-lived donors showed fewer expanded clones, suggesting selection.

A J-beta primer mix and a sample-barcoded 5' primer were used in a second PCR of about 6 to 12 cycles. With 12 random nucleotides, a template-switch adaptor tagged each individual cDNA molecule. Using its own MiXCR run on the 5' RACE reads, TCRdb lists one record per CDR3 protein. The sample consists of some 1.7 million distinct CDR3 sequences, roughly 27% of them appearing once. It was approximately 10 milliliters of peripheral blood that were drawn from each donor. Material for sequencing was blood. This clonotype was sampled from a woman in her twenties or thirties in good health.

CDR3 sequence reads: CALGEGETQYF. CDR3 DNA sequence: TGTGCCTTGGGAGAAGGAGAGACCCAGTACTTC. The chain is built from TRBV7-9 and TRBJ2-5; possible D gene TRBD2, 5 bases. There are 11 residues in the CDR3. Germline values: CDR1 SEHNR, CDR2 FQNEAQ (reference sequence). Trimming pared 11 bases from V and 4 bases from J, leaving 11 bases between.